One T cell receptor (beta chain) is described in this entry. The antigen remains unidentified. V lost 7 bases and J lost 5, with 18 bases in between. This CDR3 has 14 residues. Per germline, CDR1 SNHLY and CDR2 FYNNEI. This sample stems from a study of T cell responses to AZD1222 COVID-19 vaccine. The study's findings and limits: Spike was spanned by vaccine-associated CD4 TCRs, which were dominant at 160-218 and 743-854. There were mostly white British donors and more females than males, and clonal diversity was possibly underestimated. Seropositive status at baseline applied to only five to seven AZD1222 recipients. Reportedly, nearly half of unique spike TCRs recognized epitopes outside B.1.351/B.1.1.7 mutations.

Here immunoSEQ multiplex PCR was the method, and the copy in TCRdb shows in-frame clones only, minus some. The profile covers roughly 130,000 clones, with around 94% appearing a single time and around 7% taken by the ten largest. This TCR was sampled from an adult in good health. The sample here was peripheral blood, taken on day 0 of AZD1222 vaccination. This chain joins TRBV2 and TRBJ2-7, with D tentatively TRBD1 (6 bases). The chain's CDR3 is CASTKQQGPHEQYF. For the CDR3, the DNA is TGTGCCAGCACCAAACAACAGGGCCCCCACGAGCAGTACTTC.